The 4 T cell receptor beta chains in this list originate from one sample, sequenced in a study of cytomegalovirus exposure and HLA in healthy donors. Amplification used 60 Vbeta primers and 13 Jbeta primers. The assay was immunoSEQ multiplex PCR, and TCRdb's table has in-frame clones only and misses some. The repertoire holds under 120,000 clones, with roughly 85% as singletons. The sequenced sample consisted of PBMCs. The receptors were sampled from a woman between 35 and 50 years old in good health and CMV-seronegative.

This sequence joins TRBV10-3 and TRBJ1-1, with D maybe TRBD1 (6 bases). Trimming stripped 0 bases from V and 2 bases from J, with 10 bases between. Germline assignment: CDR1 ENHRY and CDR2 SYGVKD. CDR3 size: 15 residues. The CDR3 here is CAISESGAPNTEAFF. CDR3 bases: TGTGCCATCAGTGAGTCGGGGGCACCTAACACTGAAGCTTTCTTT.

The genes are TRBV4-2 and TRBJ1-4; the match to TRBD1 covers 10 bases. The CDR3 is 16 amino acids. The V segment lost 0 bases and the J segment 6 bases; nucleotides outside the gene matches: 4. Germline loops: CDR1 LGHNA, CDR2 YNFKEQ. CDR3: CASSQDSGQGYEKLFF. The CDR3 region has the DNA TGTGCCAGCAGCCAAGATTCGGGACAGGGGTATGAAAAACTGTTTTTT.

V and J are TRBV19 and TRBJ2-3; 7 nucleotides line up with TRBD2. The CDR3 runs 16 residues. The germline V gene has CDR1 LNHDA and CDR2 SQIVND (reference sequence). V shed 4 bases, J shed 5 bases, and the junction held 12 bases outside the gene matches. The CDR3 protein is CASSTPWRREKDTQYF. For the CDR3, the DNA is TGTGCCAGTAGTACACCATGGCGGCGGGAGAAAGATACGCAGTATTTT.

This chain joins TRBV6-6 and TRBJ2-3; TRBD1 aligns across 7 bases. The V gene end was trimmed by 5 bases and the J gene end by 0 bases; junction bases not matched to a gene: 5. The germline gives CDR1 MNHNY, CDR2 SVGAGI (reference sequence). The CDR3 is 15 amino acids. The chain's CDR3 is CASSIGGSSTDTQYF. Here the CDR3 DNA reads TGTGCCAGCAGTATAGGGGGCTCTAGCACAGATACGCAGTATTTT.